This T cell receptor (beta chain) was recovered during a study of T cells in Graves' hyperthyroidism and ophthalmopathy. Study-wide findings and caveats: Blood shared most expanded thyroid clonotypes above 0.001.

The sample holds many counts of this clonotype. Its antigen is still unknown. The CDR3 has 16 residues. Germline V CDR1 and CDR2: ENHRY, SYGVKD. V was clipped by 4 bases and J by 5 bases; unmatched bases: 4. Amplification of TCR beta CDR3 regions was performed using RNA transcripts as template. The HTBI primer set drove a first-round RT-PCR of the TCR CDR3. Each CDR3 protein is one row after TCRdb ran MiXCR on the multiplex PCR reads. Of 450,000 to 700,000 distinct CDR3 sequences in the sample, roughly 50% were seen once. This sequence originates from an adult woman with Graves' disease, either hyperthyroidism or ophthalmopathy (not recorded which). The chain combines TRBV10-3 with TRBJ2-2, with 13 positions matching TRBD2. The sequenced sample consisted of peripheral blood or thyroid tissue (not recorded which). The CDR3 DNA sequence: TGTGCCATCAGTGGTGGACTAGCGGGAGTAACCGGGGAGCTGTTTTTT. As protein: CAISGGLAGVTGELFF.